Below, 23 T cell receptor beta chains from the same sample are listed, as sequenced in a study of shared T cell receptors in the human thymus. Sequencing was performed with immunoSEQ multiplex PCR; in TCRdb, only in-frame clones are kept and a portion is missing. The profile shows 640,000 or so clones, about 89% of them singletons. Separately, the same data were catalogued under a study of human thymus T cells.

Sequencing was done on a sample of thymocytes. The receptors were gathered from a boy in the first two years of life with a congenital heart defect.

V and J are TRBV7-2 and TRBJ2-1; tentative D call: TRBD1 (6 bases). Germline CDR1 reads SGHTA; CDR2 reads FQGNSA. Trimming stripped 1 base from V and 6 bases from J, with 16 bases between. The CDR3 totals 16 residues. CDR3 region: CASSLGNRDGPNEQFF. For the CDR3, the DNA is TGTGCCAGCAGCTTAGGGAACAGGGACGGCCCCAATGAGCAGTTCTTC.

V gene TRBV5-1 combines with J gene TRBJ1-2; no definite D call. This CDR3 is built from 15 residues. The germline V and J ends were trimmed by 4 bases and 6 bases, with 19 bases remaining between them. Germline-derived CDR1 and CDR2 are SGHRS and YFSETQ. The CDR3 bases are TGCGCCAGCAGCGGCGACGGTCGCTCGGGTGATGGCTACACCTTC. This encodes CASSGDGRSGDGYTF.

The gene calls are TRBV5-1 and TRBJ2-7; D is possibly TRBD2 (6 bases). The CDR3 spans 14 residues. In germline, CDR1 is SGHRS, CDR2 YFSETQ. Trimming took off 0 bases at V and 5 bases at J, with 12 bases between the two ends. DNA for the CDR3: TGCGCCAGCAGCTTGGGGTCTAGCGTACACGAGCAGTACTTC. This translates into CASSLGSSVHEQYF.

The V and J genes are TRBV19 and TRBJ2-7, with 12 bases lining up with TRBD1. CDR1 and CDR2 from the germline V gene are LNHDA and SQIVND (reference sequence). With V trimmed by 3 bases and J by 5 bases, 5 bases remained unmatched. The CDR3 loop spans 15 amino acids. The CDR3 bases are TGTGCCAGTAGTATCCCCGGGACAGGGGGCCACGAGCAGTACTTC. Translated: CASSIPGTGGHEQYF.

The chain combines TRBV4-3 with TRBJ2-7; 7 nucleotides match TRBD1. With 2 bases clipped from V and 2 bases from J, the junction kept 12 bases outside the gene matches. In germline, CDR1 is LGHNA, CDR2 YSLEER. CDR3 length: 17 residues. The DNA of the CDR3 is TGCGCCAGCAGCCAATACCTCACCGGGACAGCAGCCTACGAGCAGTACTTC. Translation: CASSQYLTGTAAYEQYF.

The chain is built from TRBV9 and TRBJ1-2; 7 nucleotides agree with TRBD1. Germline trimming cut 0 bases from V and 1 base from J; bases unmatched to any gene: 9. The length of the CDR3 is 17 residues. Germline V gene sequence: CDR1 SGDLS, CDR2 YYNGEE. The CDR3 DNA follows: TGTGCCAGCAGCGTAGGATTACCGGGACAGTATAACTATGGCTACACCTTC. It encodes CASSVGLPGQYNYGYTF.

The chain uses TRBV28 and TRBJ2-7; D unclear. Trimming stripped 6 bases from V and 0 bases from J, with 15 bases between. Germline V gene data show CDR1 as MDHEN and CDR2 as SYDVKM. There are 15 residues in the CDR3. CDR3 amino acids: CASSPPCVNSYEQYF. DNA of the CDR3: TGTGCCAGCAGCCCCCCCTGCGTTAACTCCTACGAGCAGTACTTC. Full variable domain (remainder filled in from reference TRBV28 and TRBJ2-7): DVKVTQSSRYLVKRTGEKVFLECVQDMDHENMFWYRQDPGLGLRLIYFSYDVKMKEKGDIPEGYSVSREKKERFSLILESASTNQTSMYLCASSPPCVNSYEQYFGPGTRLTVT.

To note about this clone: The sample has other DNA sequences that encode this CDR3 too. The chain is built from TRBV19 and TRBJ2-7; perhaps TRBD2 as D (5 bases). Trimming cost V 1 base and J 0 bases, with 7 bases left between them. Germline loops: CDR1 LNHDA, CDR2 SQIVND (reference sequence). CDR3 length: 14 residues. This chain's CDR3 is CASSIAGGSYEQYF. CDR3 sequence (DNA): TGTGCCAGTAGTATAGCAGGAGGCTCCTACGAGCAGTACTTC.

The V call is TRBV23-1, the J call TRBJ2-1; D may be TRBD1 (5 bases). TRBV23-1 is classed as an ORF, of uncertain function. Trimming left V 0 bases short and J 0 bases short, with 9 bases between. The CDR3 spans 16 residues. CDR3 sequence: CASSQSDDSSYNEQFF. The CDR3 bases are TGCGCCAGCAGTCAATCGGATGACAGCTCCTACAATGAGCAGTTCTTC.

The rearrangement uses TRBV19 and TRBJ1-4; 10 bases line up with TRBD1. CDR1 is LNHDA, CDR2 SQIVND, per germline (reference sequence). The CDR3 loop spans 19 amino acids. Germline trimming cut 4 bases from V and 7 bases from J; bases unmatched to any gene: 18. In DNA, the CDR3 is TGTGCCAGTAGTACCCGGAGGGACAGGGGAAATAGGGAACCTGAAAAACTGTTTTTT. This codes for CASSTRRDRGNREPEKLFF.

The rearrangement uses TRBV18 and TRBJ2-3; TRBD1 matches at 7 bases. CDR1 KGHSH and CDR2 LQKENI come from the germline V gene. V was clipped by 4 bases and J by 4 bases; unmatched bases: 5. CDR3 length equals 14 residues. CDR3 sequence (DNA): TGTGCCAGCTCACGAGGGGGCAGTGCAGATACGCAGTATTTT. This codes for CASSRGGSADTQYF.

This chain joins TRBV6-1 and TRBJ2-3; D uncertain. The germline V gene encodes CDR1 MNHNS and CDR2 SASEGT. Trimming removed 2 bases from V and 0 bases from J, with 3 bases in between. CDR3 length equals 13 residues. The CDR3 loop is CASSERSTDTQYF. CDR3 nucleotides: TGTGCCAGCAGTGAACGGAGCACAGATACGCAGTATTTT.

This sequence joins TRBV5-6 and TRBJ1-6; D not resolved. This CDR3 region has 16 residues. V dropped 0 bases and J dropped 2 bases, with 9 bases sitting between them. CDR1 and CDR2 (germline): SGHDT, YYEEEE. DNA of the CDR3: TGTGCCAGCAGCTTGGCCGGGGTGCCCTATAATTCACCCCTCCACTTT. The encoded protein is CASSLAGVPYNSPLHF.

The chain recombines TRBV7-9 with TRBJ2-7, with 7 bases identical to TRBD1. V dropped 5 bases and J dropped 0; count of bases not matched to a gene: 19. This CDR3 is built from 19 residues. Per the germline V gene, CDR1 is SEHNR and CDR2 is FQNEAQ (reference sequence). CDR3 loop: CASSEAQGPHRPNSYEQYF. For the CDR3, the DNA is TGTGCCAGCAGCGAAGCACAGGGGCCTCACCGCCCAAACTCCTACGAGCAGTACTTC.

V usage is TRBV27 and J usage is TRBJ2-6; tentative D call: TRBD1 (6 bases). The CDR3 covers 19 residues. V was shortened by 4 bases and J by 0 bases, with 19 bases between the two germline ends. CDR1 is MNHEY, CDR2 SMNVEV, per germline (reference sequence). The CDR3 DNA is TGTGCCAGCAGTTACCCTTGGACAGTTTCGAGCTCTGGGGCCAACGTCCTGACTTTC. This translates into CASSYPWTVSSSGANVLTF.

Only one count was recorded for this clone. The chain uses TRBV5-6 and TRBJ2-1, with 7 bases identical to TRBD1. Germline trimming cut 0 bases from V and 2 bases from J; bases unmatched to any gene: 14. CDR1 is SGHDT and CDR2 is YYEEEE in the germline V gene. The CDR3 length is 19 residues. CDR3 sequence: CASSLGGTENTGPYNEQFF. The CDR3 nucleotides are TGTGCCAGCAGCTTGGGTGGGACAGAAAATACCGGCCCCTACAATGAGCAGTTCTTC.

This chain connects TRBV11-1 to TRBJ2-3; possibly TRBD2 for D (5 bases). CDR1 and CDR2 from the germline V gene are SGHAT and FQDESV (reference sequence). Deletions cut 6 bases from V and 0 bases from J, with 13 bases between. This CDR3 region has 15 residues. The CDR3 DNA sequence: TGTGCCAGCAGAGCTCCCGCGGGTAGCACAGATACGCAGTATTTT. Residues: CASRAPAGSTDTQYF.

The V and J genes are TRBV11-3 and TRBJ2-7; D is possibly TRBD1 (6 bases). Germline-derived CDR1 and CDR2 are SGHNT and YENEEA. The CDR3 sequence is 13 residues long. Trimming shortened V by 5 bases and J by 3 bases, and 11 bases separated the two germline ends. This CDR3 reads CASSLGQNYEQYF. CDR3 nucleotides: TGTGCCAGCAGCCTGGGACAAAACTACGAGCAGTACTTC.

V is TRBV9 and J is TRBJ1-5, with D possibly being TRBD1 (5 bases). From germline, CDR1 is SGDLS and CDR2 YYNGEE. The CDR3 is 15 amino acids. V was cut by 3 bases and J by 3 bases, with 13 bases left in between. This CDR3 is CASSAGERVNQPQHF. In DNA form, the CDR3 reads TGTGCCAGCAGCGCGGGGGAAAGGGTCAATCAGCCCCAGCATTTT. The complete variable domain, with remaining parts taken from reference TRBV9 and TRBJ1-5, reads DSGVTQTPKHLITATGQRVTLRCSPRSGDLSVYWYQQSLDQGLQFLIQYYNGEERAKGNILERFSAQQFPDLHSELNLSSLELGDSALYFCASSAGERVNQPQHFGDGTRLSIL.

The chain carries TRBV4-3 and TRBJ1-3; a weak D match, TRBD1 (5 bases). Deletions cut 4 bases from V and 8 bases from J, with 15 bases between. Per germline, CDR1 LGHNA and CDR2 YSLEER. CDR3 length: 14 amino acids. CDR3 DNA sequence: TGCGCCAGCAGCCCGGGTCTTCGGGGGGACACCATATATTTT. Translated: CASSPGLRGDTIYF.

V gene TRBV28 combines with J gene TRBJ2-5; D is perhaps TRBD2 (5 bases). Germline assignment: CDR1 MDHEN and CDR2 SYDVKM. The CDR3 runs to 18 residues. The V end lost 4 bases, the J end lost 5 bases, and 26 bases lay between the germline ends. In nucleotides, the CDR3 is TGTGCCAGCAGTTGCAGGAGTGGCAAGAGGAGAGGGCGCGAGACCCAGTACTTC. It encodes CASSCRSGKRRGRETQYF.

The V call is TRBV5-6, the J call TRBJ2-3, with 9 nucleotides matching TRBD1. The CDR3 contains 17 residues. CDR1 is SGHDT and CDR2 is YYEEEE in the germline V gene. V lost 1 base, J lost 0 bases, and 6 bases stayed unmatched. CDR3 DNA: TGTGCCAGCAGCTTGCTACCGGACAGGGGAAGCACAGATACGCAGTATTTT. This encodes CASSLLPDRGSTDTQYF.

The rearrangement uses TRBV25-1 and TRBJ1-1; D gene unclear. V was pared by 2 bases and J by 3 bases, with 13 bases between. This CDR3 is 15 amino acids long. The germline CDR1 and CDR2 sequences are MGHDK and SYGVNS. This CDR3 is CASSEIGLGHTEAFF. The CDR3 DNA is TGTGCCAGCAGTGAAATTGGGCTGGGCCACACTGAAGCTTTCTTT.